The rows below give T cell receptor beta chains drawn from one sample of a study of beta chain features in type 1 diabetes. Produced via immunoSEQ multiplex PCR; TCRdb's table is partial and in-frame only. Here the sample spans more than 300,000 clones, about 15% being singletons. The sample consisted of naive CD4+ T cells from blood. The origin of the receptors is a woman in her late teens or twenties in good health. The CDR3 runs from the conserved cysteine through the conserved F or W.

TRBV7-3 | CASSDRDRGSETQYF
TRBV15 | CATSRDPLAGDNEQFF
TRBV9 | CASSAHGSTEAFF
TRBV30 | CAWSGGTGKLNYGYTF
TRBV30 | CSLIAGGPGNEQFF
TRBV5-4 | CASSLGASGRATDTQYF
TRBV28 | CATTRGGDYGYTF
TRBV7-9 | CASRPSSRVGVAEAFF
TRBV27 | CASTHSGTGSYEQYF
TRBV7-9 | CASSFRVGEPQHF
TRBV10-3 | CAIKGQGAENTEAFF
TRBV9 | CASSVQGYEQYF
TRBV7-2 | CASSPHMPTGSLYGYTF
TRBV7-9 | CASSFSNQPQHF
TRBV7-9 | CASSLEEGLREFF
TRBV28 | CASSRRGTQYF
TRBV5-1 | CASSLDRSTDTQYF
TRBV5-4 | CASSRDSRSYEQYF
TRBV14 | CASRDSGANVLTF
TRBV28 | CASSLTGGIQPQHF
TRBV29-1 | CSVAILGRESDTQYF
TRBV7-9 | CASSLINFLTDTQYF
TRBV7-2 | CASSLAFTDQETQYF
TRBV6-5 | CASSQTSGRYEQYF
TRBV28 | CASSENSGFPQPYEQYF
TRBV28 | CASSEDRGDGYTF
TRBV28 | CASSFSSGGYNQPQHF
TRBV15 | CATSREKNIQYF